Sequencing of this T cell receptor (beta chain) was carried out in a study of cytomegalovirus exposure and HLA in healthy donors. General study results and limits: The classifier reportedly diagnosed cytomegalovirus status with high sensitivity and specificity. Subsequent analysis found a tendency for first-cohort TCR clusters to co-occur within the roughly 130 validation repertoires. The majority of TCR sequences were rare, yet some public TCRs appeared in many donors.

Data came from immunoSEQ multiplex PCR; TCRdb stores just in-frame clones and leaves some out. The sample holds more than 150,000 clones, 88% seen once. Comments on this clone: Its target is not known.

The germline gives CDR1 MNHEY, CDR2 SMNVEV (reference sequence). V was clipped by 5 bases and J by 7 bases; unmatched bases: 3. The CDR3 is 13 residues long. While the first cohort had 650 to 850 subjects, the donors belonged to the separate validation cohort of fewer than 150 subjects. Sequencing was performed on PBMCs. This TCR was recovered from a man younger than 30 in good health and CMV-seronegative. The chain carries TRBV27 and TRBJ2-3; 10 bases agree with TRBD2. The CDR3 is CASSLSGRYTQYF. CDR3 nucleotides: TGTGCCAGCAGTCTTAGCGGGAGGTATACGCAGTATTTT.